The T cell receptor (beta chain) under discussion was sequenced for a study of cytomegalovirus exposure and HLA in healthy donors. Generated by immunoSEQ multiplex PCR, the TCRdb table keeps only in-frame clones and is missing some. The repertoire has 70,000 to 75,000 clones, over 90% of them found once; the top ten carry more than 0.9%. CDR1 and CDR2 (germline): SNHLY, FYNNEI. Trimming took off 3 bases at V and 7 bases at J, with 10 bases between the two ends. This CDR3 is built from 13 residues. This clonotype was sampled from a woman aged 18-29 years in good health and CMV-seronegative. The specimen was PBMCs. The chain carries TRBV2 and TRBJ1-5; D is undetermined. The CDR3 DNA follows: TGTGCCAGCAGTGACAGATTTAAACAGCCCCAGCATTTT. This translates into CASSDRFKQPQHF. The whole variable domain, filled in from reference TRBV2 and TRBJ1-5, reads EPEVTQTPSHQVTQMGQEVILRCVPISNHLYFYWYRQILGQKVEFLVSFYNNEISEKSEIFDDQFSVERPDGSNFTLKIRSTKLEDSAMYFCASSDRFKQPQHFGDGTRLSIL.